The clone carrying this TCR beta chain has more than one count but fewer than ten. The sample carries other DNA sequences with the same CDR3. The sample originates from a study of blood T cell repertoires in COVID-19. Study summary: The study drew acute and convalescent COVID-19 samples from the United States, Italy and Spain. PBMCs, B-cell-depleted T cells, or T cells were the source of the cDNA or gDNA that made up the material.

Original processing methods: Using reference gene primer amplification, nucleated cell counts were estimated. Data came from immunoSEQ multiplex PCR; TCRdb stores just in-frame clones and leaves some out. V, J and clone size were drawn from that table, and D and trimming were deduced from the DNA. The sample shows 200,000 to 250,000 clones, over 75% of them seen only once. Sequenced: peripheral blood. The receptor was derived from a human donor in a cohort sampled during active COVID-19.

CDR3 sequence: CASSLGTGRGYTF. CDR3 in DNA: TGTGCCAGCAGCCTGGGGACAGGGCGAGGCTACACCTTC. The rearrangement uses TRBV7-2 and TRBJ1-2; TRBD1 agrees at 9 bases. This CDR3 contains 13 residues. With 5 bases clipped from V and 8 bases from J, the junction kept 6 bases outside the gene matches. CDR1 is SGHTA, CDR2 FQGNSA, per germline.